This T cell receptor (beta chain) was found in a study of cytomegalovirus exposure and HLA in healthy donors. The overall study: Unique TCRs from HLA-typed donors, roughly 87 million of them, were held in an early data release. Notes on the study in general: Previously analyzed data showed that most TCR beta V segments were productive at a frequency of about 87% or about 30%. Some segments of the V type, notably TRBV6-2 and TRBV6-3, were excluded as indistinguishable.

CDR1 and CDR2 (germline): LGHNA, YSLEER. The CDR3 spans 15 residues. Trimming cost V 0 bases and J 3 bases, with 12 bases left between them. Of note for this clone: Its antigen is still unknown.

There were likely unrecorded immune exposures, though donors were nominally healthy when sampled. This PCR relied on a set of 60 Vbeta primers and 13 Jbeta primers. The assay was immunoSEQ multiplex PCR, and TCRdb's table has in-frame clones only and misses some. The record lists roughly 46,000 clones, of which the ten most abundant hold under 1.4%. The V call is TRBV4-3, the J call TRBJ2-7; possible D gene TRBD1, 5 bases. The source of this sequence is a woman aged 40 to 49 in good health and CMV-seronegative. Source material: PBMCs. Written as DNA, the CDR3 is TGCGCCAGCAGCCAAGAGATCGACAGAGGCTACGAGCAGTACTTC. This gives the protein CASSQEIDRGYEQYF.